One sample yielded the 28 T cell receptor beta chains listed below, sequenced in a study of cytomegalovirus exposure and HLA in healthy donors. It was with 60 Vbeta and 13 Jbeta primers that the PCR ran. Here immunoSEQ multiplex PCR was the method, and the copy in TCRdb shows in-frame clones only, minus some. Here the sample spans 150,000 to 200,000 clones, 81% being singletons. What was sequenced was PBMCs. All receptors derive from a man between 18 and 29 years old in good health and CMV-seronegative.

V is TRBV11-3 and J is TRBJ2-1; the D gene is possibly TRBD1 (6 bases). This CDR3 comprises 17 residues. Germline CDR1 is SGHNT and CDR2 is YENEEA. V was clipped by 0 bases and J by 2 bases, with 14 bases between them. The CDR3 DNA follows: TGTGCCAGCAGCTTAGACCCAACCAGGGGCGCCTACAATGAGCAGTTCTTC. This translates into CASSLDPTRGAYNEQFF.

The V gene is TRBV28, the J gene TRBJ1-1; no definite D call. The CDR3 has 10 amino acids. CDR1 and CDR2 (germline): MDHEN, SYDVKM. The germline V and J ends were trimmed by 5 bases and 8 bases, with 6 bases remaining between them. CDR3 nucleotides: TGTGCCAGCAGTACCAGGGAAGCTTTCTTT. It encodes CASSTREAFF.

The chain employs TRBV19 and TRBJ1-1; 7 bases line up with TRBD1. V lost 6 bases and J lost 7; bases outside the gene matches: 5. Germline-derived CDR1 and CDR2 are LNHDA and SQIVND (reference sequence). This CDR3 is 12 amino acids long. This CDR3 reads CASSPGQNEAFF. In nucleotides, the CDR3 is TGTGCCAGTAGCCCGGGACAGAATGAAGCTTTCTTT.

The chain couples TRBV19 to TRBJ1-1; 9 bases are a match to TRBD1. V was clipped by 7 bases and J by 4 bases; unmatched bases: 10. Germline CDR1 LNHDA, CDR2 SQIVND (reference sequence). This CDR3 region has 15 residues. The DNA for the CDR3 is TGTGCCAGTACGTCACAGGGGGCGTATCTCACTGAAGCTTTCTTT. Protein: CASTSQGAYLTEAFF.

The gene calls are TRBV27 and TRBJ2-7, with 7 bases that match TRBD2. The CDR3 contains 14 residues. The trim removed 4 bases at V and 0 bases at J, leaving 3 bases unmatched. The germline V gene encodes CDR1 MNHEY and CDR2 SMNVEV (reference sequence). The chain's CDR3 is CASSSGGTSYEQYF. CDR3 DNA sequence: TGTGCCAGCAGTTCCGGGGGGACCTCCTACGAGCAGTACTTC.

The CDR3 loop reads CASSDPRTSGRANEQFF. The CDR3 nucleotides are TGTGCCAGCAGTGATCCCAGGACTAGCGGGAGGGCCAATGAGCAGTTCTTC. The genes are TRBV25-1 and TRBJ2-1, with 15 bases that match TRBD2. Germline values: CDR1 MGHDK, CDR2 SYGVNS. This CDR3 has 17 residues. With V trimmed by 3 bases and J by 6 bases, 6 bases remained unmatched.

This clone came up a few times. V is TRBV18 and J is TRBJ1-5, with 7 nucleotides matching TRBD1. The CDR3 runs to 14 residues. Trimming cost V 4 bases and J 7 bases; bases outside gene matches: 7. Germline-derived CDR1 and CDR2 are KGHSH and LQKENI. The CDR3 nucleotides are TGTGCCAGCTCACGACAAACAGGGGAGCAGCCCCAGCATTTT. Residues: CASSRQTGEQPQHF.

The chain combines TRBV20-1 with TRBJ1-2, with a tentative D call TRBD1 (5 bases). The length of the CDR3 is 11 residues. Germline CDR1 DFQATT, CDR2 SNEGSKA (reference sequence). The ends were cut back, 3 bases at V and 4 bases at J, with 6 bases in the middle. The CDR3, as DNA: TGCAGTGCTAGTCAGGGCTATGGCTACACCTTC. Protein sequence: CSASQGYGYTF.

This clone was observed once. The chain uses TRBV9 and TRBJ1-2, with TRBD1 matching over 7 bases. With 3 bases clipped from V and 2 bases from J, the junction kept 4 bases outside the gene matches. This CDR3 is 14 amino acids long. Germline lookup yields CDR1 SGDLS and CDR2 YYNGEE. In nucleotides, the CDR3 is TGTGCCAGCAGCGCCCGACAGGGAAACTATGGCTACACCTTC. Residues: CASSARQGNYGYTF.

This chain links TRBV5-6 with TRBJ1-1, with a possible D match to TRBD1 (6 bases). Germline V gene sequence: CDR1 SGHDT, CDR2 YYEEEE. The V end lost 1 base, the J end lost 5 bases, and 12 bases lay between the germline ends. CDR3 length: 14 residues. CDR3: CASSLSQGGTEAFF. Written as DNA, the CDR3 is TGTGCCAGCAGCTTGTCACAGGGTGGAACTGAAGCTTTCTTT.

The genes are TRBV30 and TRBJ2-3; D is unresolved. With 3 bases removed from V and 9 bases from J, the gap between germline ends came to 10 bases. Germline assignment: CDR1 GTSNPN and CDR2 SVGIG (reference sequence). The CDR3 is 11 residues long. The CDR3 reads CAWSAMGTQYF. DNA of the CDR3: TGTGCCTGGAGCGCCATGGGCACGCAGTATTTT.

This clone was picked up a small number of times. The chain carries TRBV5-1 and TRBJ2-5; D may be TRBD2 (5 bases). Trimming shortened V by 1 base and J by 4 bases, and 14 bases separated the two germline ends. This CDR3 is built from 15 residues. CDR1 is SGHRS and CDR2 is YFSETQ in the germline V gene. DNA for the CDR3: TGCGCCAGCAGCTTGATAAGGGCTGAGGGAGAGACCCAGTACTTC. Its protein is CASSLIRAEGETQYF.

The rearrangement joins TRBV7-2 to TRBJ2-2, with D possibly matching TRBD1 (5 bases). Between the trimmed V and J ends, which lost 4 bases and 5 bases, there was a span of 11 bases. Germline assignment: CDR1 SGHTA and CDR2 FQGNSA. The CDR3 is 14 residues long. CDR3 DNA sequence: TGTGCCAGCAGCTCAATCTCAGGGACCGGGGAGCTGTTTTTT. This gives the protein CASSSISGTGELFF.

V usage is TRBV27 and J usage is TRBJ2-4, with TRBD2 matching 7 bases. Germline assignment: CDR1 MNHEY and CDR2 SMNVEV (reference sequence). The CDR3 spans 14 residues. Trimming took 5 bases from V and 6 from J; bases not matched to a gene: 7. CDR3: CASSPWVAGNIQYF. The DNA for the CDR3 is TGTGCCAGCAGTCCCTGGGTAGCGGGAAACATTCAGTACTTC.

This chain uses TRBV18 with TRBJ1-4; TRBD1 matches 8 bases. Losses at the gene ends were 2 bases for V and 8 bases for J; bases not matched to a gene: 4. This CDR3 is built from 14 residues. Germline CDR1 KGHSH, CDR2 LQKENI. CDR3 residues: CASSPDRGLEKLFF. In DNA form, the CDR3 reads TGTGCCAGCTCACCAGACAGGGGATTAGAAAAACTGTTTTTT.

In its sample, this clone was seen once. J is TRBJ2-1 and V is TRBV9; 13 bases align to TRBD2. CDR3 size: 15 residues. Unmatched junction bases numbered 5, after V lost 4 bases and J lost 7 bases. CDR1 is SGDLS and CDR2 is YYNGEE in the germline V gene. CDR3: CASSTGTSGMNEQFF. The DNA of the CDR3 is TGTGCCAGCAGCACCGGGACTAGCGGGATGAATGAGCAGTTCTTC.

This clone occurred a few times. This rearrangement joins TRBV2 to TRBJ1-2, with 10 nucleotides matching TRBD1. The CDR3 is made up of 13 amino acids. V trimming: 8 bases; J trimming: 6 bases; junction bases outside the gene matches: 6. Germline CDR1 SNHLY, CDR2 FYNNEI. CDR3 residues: CASGRTGGNGYTF. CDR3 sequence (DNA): TGTGCCAGCGGACGGACAGGGGGTAATGGCTACACCTTC.

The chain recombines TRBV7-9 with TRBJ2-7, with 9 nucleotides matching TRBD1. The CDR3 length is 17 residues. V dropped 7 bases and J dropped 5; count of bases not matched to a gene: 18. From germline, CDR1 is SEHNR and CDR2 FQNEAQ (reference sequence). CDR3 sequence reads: CASTKNPGRQGGNEQYF. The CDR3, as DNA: TGTGCCAGCACCAAGAACCCGGGCCGACAGGGGGGGAACGAGCAGTACTTC.

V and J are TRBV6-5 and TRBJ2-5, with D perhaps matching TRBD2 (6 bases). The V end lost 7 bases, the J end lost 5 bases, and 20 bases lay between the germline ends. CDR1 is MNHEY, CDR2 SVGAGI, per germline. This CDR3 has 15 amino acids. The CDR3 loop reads CASTPAGRSWETQYF. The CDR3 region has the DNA TGTGCCAGCACCCCGGCGGGACGGAGCTGGGAGACCCAGTACTTC.

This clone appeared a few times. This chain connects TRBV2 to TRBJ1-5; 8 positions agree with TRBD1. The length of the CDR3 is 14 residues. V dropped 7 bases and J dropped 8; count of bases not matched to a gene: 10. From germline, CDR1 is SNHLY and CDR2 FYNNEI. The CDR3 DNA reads TGTGCCAGCATTATGACAGGGGAAAGGGAGCCCCAGCATTTT. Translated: CASIMTGEREPQHF.

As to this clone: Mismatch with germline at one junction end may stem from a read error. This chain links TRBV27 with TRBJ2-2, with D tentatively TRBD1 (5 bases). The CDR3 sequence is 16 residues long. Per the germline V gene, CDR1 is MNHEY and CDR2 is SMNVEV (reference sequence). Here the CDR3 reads CASNLDSFSNTGELFF. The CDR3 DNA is TGTGCCAGCAATTTAGACAGTTTTTCGAACACCGGGGAGCTGTTTTTT.

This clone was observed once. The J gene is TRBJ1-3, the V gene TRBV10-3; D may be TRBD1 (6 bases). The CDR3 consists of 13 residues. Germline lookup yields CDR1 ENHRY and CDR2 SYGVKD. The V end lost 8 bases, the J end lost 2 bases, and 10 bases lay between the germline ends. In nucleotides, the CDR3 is TGTGCCATCGCAGGGGTAACTGGAAACACCATATATTTT. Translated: CAIAGVTGNTIYF.

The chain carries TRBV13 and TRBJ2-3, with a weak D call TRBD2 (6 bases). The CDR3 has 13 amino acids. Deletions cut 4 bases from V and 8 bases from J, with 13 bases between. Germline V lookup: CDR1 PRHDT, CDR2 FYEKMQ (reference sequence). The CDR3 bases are TGTGCCAGCAGCTCGGGACTTTCGGGTACGCAGTATTTT. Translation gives CASSSGLSGTQYF.

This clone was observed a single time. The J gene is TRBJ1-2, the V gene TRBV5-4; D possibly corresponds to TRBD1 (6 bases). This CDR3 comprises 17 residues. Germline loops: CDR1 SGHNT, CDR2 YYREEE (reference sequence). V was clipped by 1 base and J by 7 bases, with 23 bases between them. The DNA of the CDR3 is TGTGCCAGCAGCTTGTTAGTAGACAGGTACCACCTGGGTGGCTACACCTTC. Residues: CASSLLVDRYHLGGYTF.

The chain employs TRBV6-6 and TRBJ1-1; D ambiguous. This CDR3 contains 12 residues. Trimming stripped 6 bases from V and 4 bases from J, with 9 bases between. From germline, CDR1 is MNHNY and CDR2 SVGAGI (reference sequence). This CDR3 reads CASRLNPTEAFF. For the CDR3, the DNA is TGTGCCAGCAGACTAAACCCCACTGAAGCTTTCTTT.

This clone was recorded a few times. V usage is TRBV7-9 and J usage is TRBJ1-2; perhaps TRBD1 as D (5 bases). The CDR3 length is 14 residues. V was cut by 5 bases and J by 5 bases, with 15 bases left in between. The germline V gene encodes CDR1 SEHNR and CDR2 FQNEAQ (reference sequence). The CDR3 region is CASSQLRAWYGYTF. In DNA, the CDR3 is TGTGCCAGCAGCCAGCTCAGGGCATGGTATGGCTACACCTTC.

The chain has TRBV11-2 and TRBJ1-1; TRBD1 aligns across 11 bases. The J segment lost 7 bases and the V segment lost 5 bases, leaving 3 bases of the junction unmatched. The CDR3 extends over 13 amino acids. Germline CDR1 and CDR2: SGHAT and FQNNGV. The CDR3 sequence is CASSVGTGGEAFF. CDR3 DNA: TGTGCCAGCAGCGTAGGGACAGGGGGTGAAGCTTTCTTT.

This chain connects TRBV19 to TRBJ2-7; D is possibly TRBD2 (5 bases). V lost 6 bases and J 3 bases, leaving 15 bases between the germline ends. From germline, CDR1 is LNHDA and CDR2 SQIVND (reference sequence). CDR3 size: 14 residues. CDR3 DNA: TGTGCCAGTAGCACCGTTTCGGGAAGCTACGAGCAGTACTTC. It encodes CASSTVSGSYEQYF.